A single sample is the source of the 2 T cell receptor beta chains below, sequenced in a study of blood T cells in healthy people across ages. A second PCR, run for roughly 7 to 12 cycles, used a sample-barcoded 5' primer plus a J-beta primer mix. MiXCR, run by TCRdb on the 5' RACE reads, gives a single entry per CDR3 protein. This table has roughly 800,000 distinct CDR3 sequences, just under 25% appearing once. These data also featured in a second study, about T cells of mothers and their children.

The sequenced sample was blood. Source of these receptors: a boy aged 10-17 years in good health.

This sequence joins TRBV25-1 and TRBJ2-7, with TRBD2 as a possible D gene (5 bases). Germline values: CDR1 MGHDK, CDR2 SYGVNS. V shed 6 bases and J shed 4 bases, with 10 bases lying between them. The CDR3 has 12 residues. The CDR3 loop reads CASRDFLYEQYF. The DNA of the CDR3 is TGTGCCAGCAGGGACTTCCTATACGAGCAGTACTTC.

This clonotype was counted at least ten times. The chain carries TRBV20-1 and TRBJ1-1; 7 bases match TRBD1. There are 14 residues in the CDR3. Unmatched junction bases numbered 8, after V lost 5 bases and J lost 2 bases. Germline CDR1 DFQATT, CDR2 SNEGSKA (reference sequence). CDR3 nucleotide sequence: TGCAGTGCTTTAAAGGGGGCGGGCAACACTGAAGCTTTCTTT. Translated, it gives CSALKGAGNTEAFF.